This paragraph reports one T cell receptor (beta chain). The sample belongs to a study of blood T cell repertoires in COVID-19. As for the study in general: Specimens from acute and convalescent COVID-19 originated in the United States, Italy and Spain. PBMCs, B-cell-depleted T cells, or T cells were the source of the cDNA or gDNA that made up the material.

With V trimmed by 0 bases and J by 6 bases, 4 bases remained unmatched. The CDR3 extends over 15 amino acids. Germline lookup yields CDR1 MGHRA and CDR2 YSYEKL. Per the original methods: The authors estimated nucleated cell counts from reference gene primer amplification. The method was immunoSEQ multiplex PCR; TCRdb's version includes in-frame clones alone and lacks a portion of them. That table is the source of V, J and clone size, and D and trimming were worked out from the DNA. The table lists under 50,000 clones, approximately 79% of them singletons. This receptor was taken from a man in his 70s with acute or convalescent COVID-19. The J gene is TRBJ2-7, the V gene TRBV4-1; 11 bases match TRBD2. Source material: peripheral blood. CDR3 in amino acids: CASSQDHSGRGEQYF. Here the CDR3 DNA reads TGCGCCAGCAGCCAAGATCATAGCGGGAGGGGCGAGCAGTACTTC.